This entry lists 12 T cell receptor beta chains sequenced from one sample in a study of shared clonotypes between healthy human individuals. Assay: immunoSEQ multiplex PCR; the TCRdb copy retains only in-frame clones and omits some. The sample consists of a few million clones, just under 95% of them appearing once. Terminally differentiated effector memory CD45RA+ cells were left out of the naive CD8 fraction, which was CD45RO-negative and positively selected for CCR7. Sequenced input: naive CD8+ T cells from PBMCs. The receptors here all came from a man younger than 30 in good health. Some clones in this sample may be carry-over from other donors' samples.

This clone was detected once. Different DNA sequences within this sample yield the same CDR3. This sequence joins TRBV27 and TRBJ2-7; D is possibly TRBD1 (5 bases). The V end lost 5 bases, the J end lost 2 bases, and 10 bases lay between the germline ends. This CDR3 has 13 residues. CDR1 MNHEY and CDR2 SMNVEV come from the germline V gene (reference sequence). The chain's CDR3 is CASSHGATYEQYF. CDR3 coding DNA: TGTGCCAGCAGTCATGGGGCAACCTACGAGCAGTACTTC.

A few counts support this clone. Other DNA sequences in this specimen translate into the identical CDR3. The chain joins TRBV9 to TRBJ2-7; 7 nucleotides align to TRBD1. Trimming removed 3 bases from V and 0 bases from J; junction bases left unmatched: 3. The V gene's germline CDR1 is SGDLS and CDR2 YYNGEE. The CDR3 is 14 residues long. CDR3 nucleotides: TGTGCCAGCAGCGGCCGGGACAGCTCCTACGAGCAGTACTTC. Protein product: CASSGRDSSYEQYF.

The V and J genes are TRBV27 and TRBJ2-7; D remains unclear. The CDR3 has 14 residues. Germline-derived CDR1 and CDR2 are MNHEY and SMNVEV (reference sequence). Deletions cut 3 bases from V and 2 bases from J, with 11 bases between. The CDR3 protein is CASSFGPLPYEQYF. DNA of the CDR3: TGTGCCAGCAGTTTCGGACCTTTACCCTACGAGCAGTACTTC.

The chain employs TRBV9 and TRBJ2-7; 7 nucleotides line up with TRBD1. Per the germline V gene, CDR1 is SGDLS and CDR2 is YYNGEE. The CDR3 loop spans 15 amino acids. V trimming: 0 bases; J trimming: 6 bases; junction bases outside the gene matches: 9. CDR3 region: CASSVATGAGVEQYF. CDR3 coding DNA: TGTGCCAGCAGCGTAGCTACAGGGGCAGGGGTCGAGCAGTACTTC.

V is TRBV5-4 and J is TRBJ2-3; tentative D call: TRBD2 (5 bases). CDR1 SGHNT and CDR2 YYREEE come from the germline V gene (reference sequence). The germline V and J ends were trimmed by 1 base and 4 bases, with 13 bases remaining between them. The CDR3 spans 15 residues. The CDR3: CASSLSPGMPDTQYF. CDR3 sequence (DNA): TGTGCCAGCAGCTTGTCGCCGGGGATGCCAGATACGCAGTATTTT.

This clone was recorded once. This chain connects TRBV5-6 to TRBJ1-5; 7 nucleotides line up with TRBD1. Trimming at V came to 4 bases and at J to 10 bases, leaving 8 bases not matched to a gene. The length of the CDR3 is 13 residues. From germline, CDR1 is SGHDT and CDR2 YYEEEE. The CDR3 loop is CASSPHRGRPQHF. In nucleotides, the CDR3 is TGTGCCAGCAGCCCTCATAGGGGGCGTCCCCAGCATTTT.

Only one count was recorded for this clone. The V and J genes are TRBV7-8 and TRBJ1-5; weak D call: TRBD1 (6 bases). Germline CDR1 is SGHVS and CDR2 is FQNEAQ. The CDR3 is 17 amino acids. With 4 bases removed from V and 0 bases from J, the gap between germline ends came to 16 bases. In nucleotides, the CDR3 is TGTGCCAGCAGCTCCGTACCAGGGGAATCTAGCAATCAGCCCCAGCATTTT. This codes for CASSSVPGESSNQPQHF.

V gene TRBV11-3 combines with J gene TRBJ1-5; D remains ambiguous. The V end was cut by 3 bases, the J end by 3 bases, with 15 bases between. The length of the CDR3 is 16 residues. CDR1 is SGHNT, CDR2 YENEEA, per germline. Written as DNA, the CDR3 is TGTGCCAGCAGCTTTTCTACTGTTCGATACAATCAGCCCCAGCATTTT. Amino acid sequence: CASSFSTVRYNQPQHF.

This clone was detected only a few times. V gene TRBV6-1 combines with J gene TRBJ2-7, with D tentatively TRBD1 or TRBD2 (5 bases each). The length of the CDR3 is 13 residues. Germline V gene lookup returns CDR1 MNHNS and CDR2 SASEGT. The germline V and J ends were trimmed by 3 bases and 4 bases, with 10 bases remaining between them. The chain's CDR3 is CASSDGGRYEQYF. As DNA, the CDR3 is TGTGCCAGCAGTGATGGGGGACGGTACGAGCAGTACTTC.

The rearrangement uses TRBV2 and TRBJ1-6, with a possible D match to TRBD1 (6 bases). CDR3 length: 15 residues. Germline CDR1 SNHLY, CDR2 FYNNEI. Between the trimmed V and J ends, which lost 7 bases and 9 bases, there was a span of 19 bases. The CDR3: CASIGGAGGISPLHF. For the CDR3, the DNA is TGTGCCAGCATCGGGGGCGCGGGCGGAATTTCACCCCTCCACTTT.

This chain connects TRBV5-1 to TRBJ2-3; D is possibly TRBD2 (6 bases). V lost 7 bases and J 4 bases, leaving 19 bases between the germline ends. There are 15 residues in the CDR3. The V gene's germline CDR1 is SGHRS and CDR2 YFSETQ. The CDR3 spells CASLEGPRGADTQYF. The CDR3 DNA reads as TGCGCCAGCTTAGAGGGCCCACGCGGGGCAGATACGCAGTATTTT.

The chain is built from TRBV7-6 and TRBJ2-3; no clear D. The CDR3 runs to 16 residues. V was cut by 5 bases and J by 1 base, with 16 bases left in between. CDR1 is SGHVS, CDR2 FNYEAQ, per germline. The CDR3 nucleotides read TGTGCCAGCAGCCGACGGACCGGAACCGGCACAGATACGCAGTATTTT. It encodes CASSRRTGTGTDTQYF.